This T cell receptor beta chain stems from a study of type 1 and type 2 diabetes patients listed by TCRdb under 2016. About the study as a whole: Eight or nine type 1 diabetes patients, a few type 2 diabetes patients and about 6 nondiabetic controls, all recruited in China, made up the cohort. Throughout the study, CD4 or CD8 MicroBeads on MACS columns were used to positively select CD4+ and CD8+ T cells from PBMCs. Altogether, approximately 20 million paired-end reads were produced across the whole study. In the study, high-throughput sequencing was used to profile TCRbeta repertoires so that type 1 diabetes, type 2 diabetes and nondiabetic individuals could be compared. For the type 1 diabetes patients, the type 2 diabetes patients acted as a disease comparison group. V gene usage was similar between approximately 20-cycle and 25-cycle amplification, suggesting similar primer efficiencies and random PCR bias. TCRbeta libraries were sequenced paired-end on Illumina HiSeq 2000 or MiSeq instruments.

After removal of 8 bases from V and 3 bases from J, the junction retains 11 bases not matched to a gene. CDR3 length: 16 amino acids, cysteine to phenylalanine. The retained sequence is limited to the CDR3, 48 bases, with the frame set at the first base. The germline V gene (reference sequence) sets CDR1 to GTSNPN and CDR2 to SVGIG. Every diabetic patient fulfilled standard classification criteria for type 1 or type 2 diabetes, and glucose and C-peptide were measured using WHO-recommended methods. Donors with other autoimmune diseases or infections within the previous four weeks were excluded from participation. Around 10 milliliters of peripheral blood were drawn from each participant. PBMCs were isolated with LymphoPrep density separation. As to this clonotype: Its target antigen remains unknown. The record has no base qualities; no much larger clone is one base away.

Here is what the overall study found, with its caveats: Only a few highly-expanded CD4+ clones (median one) were found in type 2 diabetes patients, and these clones made up a median roughly 4.1% of reads. In both CD4+ and CD8+ T cells, type 2 diabetes repertoires were highly diverse and significantly more diverse than type 1 diabetes repertoires. The study groups were not matched for age and gender, which could bias interpretation. Type 2 diabetes and control samples had highly correlated V and J gene usage patterns, with an average between-sample correlation of approximately 0.97. Only a limited number of T2D and control samples were sequenced, so some T1D-only HECs might also appear in more T2D or control samples.

Sequenced on an Illumina MiSeq. Genomic DNA from sorted T cell subsets served as template for TCRbeta CDR3 amplification. Multiplex PCR with 30 forward and 13 reverse primers amplified the TCRbeta CDR3 region. AMPure XP beads were used to purify the PCR products, after which a second approximately 26-cycle PCR added indices and adaptors. Libraries were gel-purified using the QIAquick Gel Extraction Kit before sequencing. The study's own analysis went as follows. FLASH was used to merge paired-end reads, and IgBLAST was used to align the merged reads to IMGT V, D and J germline references. Reads with less than 70% alignment identity to germline references were removed, leaving 11,114,426 reads across the study. IMGT definitions were followed to assign CDR3 boundaries, reading frame and productivity. Clones at or above 1% of reads were defined as highly-expanded clones, and diversity was measured by normalized Shannon entropy. Group differences in Shannon entropy were tested with unpaired two-tailed t-tests. TCRdb's own reprocessing of the public reads used fastp at Q25 and MiXCR and kept productive beta chains. For every CDR3 protein sequence, its rows merge into one entry that carries the most common genes and DNA. These V and J calls derive from TCRdb rather than the authors' analysis. The sample yields more than 250,000 distinct CDR3 sequences; roughly 50% were counted once. Around 13% of the sample lies in the top ten.

This receptor was taken from a man aged 18 to 29 with type 2 diabetes. The chain is assembled from TRBV30 and TRBJ2-5; TRBD2 lines up with 14 middle nucleotides. Sequencing input: peripheral blood mononuclear cells (PBMCs). The CDR3 region: CASSTGGLAGEETQYF. At the DNA level, the sequence is TGTGCCAGTAGTACGGGGGGACTAGCGGGGGAAGAGACCCAGTACTTC.